This T cell receptor (beta chain) emerged from a study of blood T cell repertoires in COVID-19. For the study at large: Italy, Spain and the United States were the sources of the convalescent and acute COVID-19 samples. T cells, B-cell-depleted T cells, or PBMCs provided the cDNA or gDNA that served as material.

Sequencing was performed with immunoSEQ multiplex PCR; in TCRdb, only in-frame clones are kept and a portion is missing. The table includes about 190,000 clones, 65% to 85% detected once. The CDR3 consists of 13 residues. CDR1 is LNHNV and CDR2 is YYDKDF in the germline V gene (reference sequence). V was cut by 1 base and J by 8 bases, with 11 bases left in between. J is TRBJ1-2 and V is TRBV15; tentatively, D is TRBD1 (5 bases). The sequence was collected from a man aged 45 to 65 with active or convalescent COVID-19. Sequenced: peripheral blood. CDR3 DNA: TGTGCCACCAGCAGAGCAGCAGGGCACGGCTACACCTTC. This gives the protein CATSRAAGHGYTF.